The 32 T cell receptor beta chains below were found in one sample sequenced in a study of blood T cell repertoires in COVID-19. Assay used: immunoSEQ multiplex PCR; TCRdb lists only in-frame clones, some missing. Of 100,000 to 120,000 clones detected, approximately 85% appear once; the ten largest clones hold approximately 17%. The sequenced sample consisted of peripheral blood. These receptors all stem from a woman aged 55-69 years with acute or convalescent COVID-19.

This chain joins TRBV5-4 and TRBJ1-2; D unresolved. The V and J ends lost 1 base and 6 bases respectively, with 13 bases between them. This CDR3 has 14 amino acids. Germline loops: CDR1 SGHNT, CDR2 YYREEE (reference sequence). CDR3 loop: CASSLPRSVNGYTF. The CDR3 bases are TGTGCCAGCAGCTTGCCCCGGTCCGTTAATGGCTACACCTTC.

This clone was detected many times. The V call is TRBV6-1, the J call TRBJ1-1; a weak D match, TRBD1 (5 bases). The germline V and J ends were trimmed by 0 bases and 0 bases, with 11 bases remaining between them. The CDR3 sequence is 16 residues long. The germline V gene encodes CDR1 MNHNS and CDR2 SASEGT. The DNA for the CDR3 is TGTGCCAGCAGTGAAGCGCAGGGCAGGGTGAACACTGAAGCTTTCTTT. This translates into CASSEAQGRVNTEAFF.

The chain joins TRBV20-1 to TRBJ1-1, with TRBD1 as a possible D gene (6 bases). This CDR3 comprises 13 residues. Looked up from germline, CDR1 is DFQATT and CDR2 is SNEGSKA (reference sequence). The V gene lost 6 bases and the J gene lost 5 bases, with 16 bases spanning the gap. The CDR3 DNA reads as TGCAGTGCCAGTATCTCAGGGGATACTGAAGCTTTCTTT. It is translated as CSASISGDTEAFF.

V usage is TRBV5-4 and J usage is TRBJ1-2, with TRBD1 as a possible D gene (5 bases). V gave up 4 bases and J gave up 4 bases, with 17 bases separating them. The germline V gene has CDR1 SGHNT and CDR2 YYREEE (reference sequence). The CDR3 loop spans 15 amino acids. CDR3 nucleotide sequence: TGTGCCAGCAGCCCACCGCAGGGTTTGGGCTATGGCTACACCTTC. This gives the protein CASSPPQGLGYGYTF.

V gene TRBV19 combines with J gene TRBJ2-2; D perhaps matches TRBD1 (6 bases). Between the trimmed V and J ends, which lost 5 bases and 3 bases, there was a span of 13 bases. Germline values: CDR1 LNHDA, CDR2 SQIVND (reference sequence). This CDR3 is 15 amino acids long. CDR3 sequence (DNA): TGTGCCAGTAGTTCAGAGAGGACAGACACCGGGGAGCTGTTTTTT. Translation gives CASSSERTDTGELFF.

This sequence joins TRBV10-3 and TRBJ2-7; 9 nucleotides line up with TRBD1. From germline, CDR1 is ENHRY and CDR2 SYGVKD. The CDR3 is 14 amino acids. Trimming at V came to 11 bases and at J to 1 base, leaving 9 bases not matched to a gene. The CDR3 spells CAARDGTGSYEQYF. The CDR3 DNA reads TGTGCCGCCCGGGATGGGACAGGGTCCTACGAGCAGTACTTC.

This clone was recorded once. Written as DNA, the CDR3 is TGCAGCGTTGGGGACACCTATGGCTACACCTTC. Translating gives CSVGDTYGYTF. V usage is TRBV29-1 and J usage is TRBJ1-2, with D perhaps matching TRBD1 (6 bases). The length of the CDR3 is 11 residues. CDR1 is SQVTM and CDR2 is ANQGSEA in the germline V gene. Trimming stripped 4 bases from V and 4 bases from J, with 7 bases between.

V usage is TRBV10-3 and J usage is TRBJ1-1; tentatively, D is TRBD1 (5 bases). V lost 8 bases to trimming and J lost 4 bases, with 17 bases between them. This CDR3 contains 14 residues. Germline V gives CDR1 ENHRY, CDR2 SYGVKD. As DNA, the CDR3 is TGTGCCATCTCCAGGTCAGGGCCGAGCACTGAAGCTTTCTTT. It translates to CAISRSGPSTEAFF.

The chain recombines TRBV6-5 with TRBJ2-2, with D perhaps matching TRBD1 (6 bases). The CDR3 consists of 13 residues. Germline CDR1 is MNHEY and CDR2 is SVGAGI. The ends were cut back, 8 bases at V and 7 bases at J, with 14 bases in the middle. CDR3 in DNA: TGTGCCAGCGAACTCACAGGGCACGGGGAGCTGTTTTTT. Translation: CASELTGHGELFF.

This clone was detected only once. This rearrangement joins TRBV14 to TRBJ2-7; perhaps TRBD1 as D (6 bases). This CDR3 region has 15 residues. Between the trimmed V and J ends, which lost 0 bases and 6 bases, there was a span of 15 bases. Germline CDR1 reads SGHDN; CDR2 reads FVKESK. The CDR3 bases are TGTGCCAGCAGCCAAGATTACAGGGTTATTTCCGAGCAGTACTTC. Translation gives CASSQDYRVISEQYF.

This clone was counted a single time. CDR3 in amino acids: CAIREANEQFF. The CDR3 DNA is TGTGCCATCCGGGAAGCCAATGAGCAGTTCTTC. The V gene is TRBV10-3, the J gene TRBJ2-1, with a possible D match to TRBD2 (5 bases). Trimming took 8 bases from V and 6 from J, leaving 8 bases between them. Germline V gene data show CDR1 as ENHRY and CDR2 as SYGVKD. CDR3 length: 11 amino acids.

Here the CDR3 reads CASGDRVSNQPQHF. CDR3 coding DNA: TGCGCCAGCGGGGACAGGGTTAGCAATCAGCCCCAGCATTTT. This rearrangement joins TRBV4-1 to TRBJ1-5, with 9 bases that match TRBD1. This CDR3 region has 14 residues. CDR1 is MGHRA, CDR2 YSYEKL, per germline. V gave up 8 bases and J gave up 0 bases; unmatched junction bases: 2.

The V gene is TRBV7-9, the J gene TRBJ2-2; D unresolved. Germline assignment: CDR1 SEHNR and CDR2 FQNEAQ (reference sequence). Trimming removed 0 bases at V and 6 bases at J, with 20 bases between. This CDR3 is built from 18 residues. The CDR3 DNA sequence: TGTGCCAGCAGCTTAGCAGGAGCCAAACTGTGGCGTGCCGGGGAGCTGTTTTTT. Translation: CASSLAGAKLWRAGELFF.

This chain links TRBV19 with TRBJ2-3, with D tentatively TRBD2 (5 bases). This CDR3 spans 18 amino acids. Trimming pared 3 bases from V and 0 bases from J, leaving 19 bases between. CDR1 and CDR2 from the germline V gene are LNHDA and SQIVND (reference sequence). The CDR3 here is CASSIGNWVLESTDTQYF. The CDR3 DNA sequence: TGTGCCAGTAGTATTGGTAATTGGGTACTAGAAAGCACAGATACGCAGTATTTT.

J is TRBJ1-1 and V is TRBV28, with D uncertain. The CDR3 runs to 12 residues. The V end was cut by 6 bases, the J end by 4 bases, with 9 bases between. CDR1 and CDR2 from the germline V gene are MDHEN and SYDVKM. CDR3 sequence: CASSPVLTEAFF. The CDR3 region has the DNA TGTGCCAGCAGCCCCGTTCTCACTGAAGCTTTCTTT.

This chain uses TRBV19 with TRBJ1-4, with no clear D. This CDR3 spans 17 amino acids. Germline V gives CDR1 LNHDA, CDR2 SQIVND (reference sequence). V was pared by 6 bases and J by 0 bases, with 17 bases between. The chain's CDR3 is CASRFTATAATNEKLFF. Written as DNA, the CDR3 is TGTGCCAGTAGGTTCACAGCAACTGCTGCAACTAATGAAAAACTGTTTTTT. The entire variable domain, with the rest obtained from reference TRBV19 and TRBJ1-4, is as follows: DGGITQSPKYLFRKEGQNVTLSCEQNLNHDAMYWYRQDPGQGLRLIYYSQIVNDFQKGDIAEGYSVSREKKESFPLTVTSAQKNPTAFYLCASRFTATAATNEKLFFGSGTQLSVL.

The chain links TRBV30 to TRBJ1-2; perhaps TRBD1 as D (5 bases). Trimming left V 5 bases short and J 4 bases short, with 14 bases between. This CDR3 region has 13 residues. Germline CDR1 GTSNPN, CDR2 SVGIG (reference sequence). The chain's CDR3 is CAWADKPPYGYTF. CDR3 bases: TGTGCCTGGGCGGACAAGCCCCCCTATGGCTACACCTTC.

The chain combines TRBV4-1 with TRBJ2-5; 9 bases line up with TRBD2. The CDR3 loop spans 14 amino acids. CDR1 is MGHRA and CDR2 is YSYEKL in the germline V gene. The V gene end was trimmed by 2 bases and the J gene end by 4 bases; junction bases not matched to a gene: 2. CDR3: CASSQQLAGETQYF. CDR3 nucleotide sequence: TGCGCCAGCAGCCAACAACTAGCGGGAGAGACCCAGTACTTC.

The gene calls are TRBV2 and TRBJ2-3, with 12 positions matching TRBD2. Germline CDR1 SNHLY, CDR2 FYNNEI. CDR3 length: 15 residues. The junction had 7 bases not matched to a gene; V was cut back by 6 bases and J by 6 bases. CDR3 coding DNA: TGTGCCAGCAGAGCGACTAGCGGGGGTTTGGATACGCAGTATTTT. Translation gives CASRATSGGLDTQYF. The whole variable domain, filled in from reference TRBV2 and TRBJ2-3, reads EPEVTQTPSHQVTQMGQEVILRCVPISNHLYFYWYRQILGQKVEFLVSFYNNEISEKSEIFDDQFSVERPDGSNFTLKIRSTKLEDSAMYFCASRATSGGLDTQYFGPGTRLTVL.

The V call is TRBV6-5, the J call TRBJ2-7; 8 positions match TRBD1. The trim removed 11 bases at V and 6 bases at J, leaving 18 bases unmatched. The CDR3 runs to 15 residues. From germline, CDR1 is MNHEY and CDR2 SVGAGI. The CDR3, as DNA: TGTGCCGTACCCCGACTAACAGGGGGTTGGGGCGAGCAGTACTTC. Translated, it gives CAVPRLTGGWGEQYF.

The V and J genes are TRBV27 and TRBJ1-5; 7 nucleotides match TRBD1. Germline loops: CDR1 MNHEY, CDR2 SMNVEV (reference sequence). The CDR3 is 15 amino acids. Trimming cost V 3 bases and J 3 bases; bases outside gene matches: 5. This CDR3 is CASSFRTGLNQPQHF. The DNA of the CDR3 is TGTGCCAGCAGTTTCAGGACAGGCCTCAATCAGCCCCAGCATTTT.

The gene calls are TRBV6-2 or TRBV6-3 and TRBJ2-1, with no clear D. The germline CDR1 and CDR2 sequences are MNHEY and SVGEGT. The length of the CDR3 is 17 residues. Trimming removed 2 bases at V and 0 bases at J, with 14 bases between. The CDR3 bases are TGTGCCAGCAGTTACGTCCCGCAGGTTTCCTCCTACAATGAGCAGTTCTTC. Encoded protein: CASSYVPQVSSYNEQFF.

The chain employs TRBV9 and TRBJ1-2; D unclear. The CDR3 has 14 amino acids. Looked up from germline, CDR1 is SGDLS and CDR2 is YYNGEE. With 4 bases removed from V and 0 bases from J, the gap between germline ends came to 10 bases. CDR3 DNA: TGTGCCAGCAGCTCCCGTATCGCTAACTATGGCTACACCTTC. It codes for CASSSRIANYGYTF. The full variable domain, with the rest looked up from reference TRBV9 and TRBJ1-2, is DSGVTQTPKHLITATGQRVTLRCSPRSGDLSVYWYQQSLDQGLQFLIQYYNGEERAKGNILERFSAQQFPDLHSELNLSSLELGDSALYFCASSSRIANYGYTFGSGTRLTVV.

Regarding this clone: The same CDR3 also results from other DNA sequences found in this sample. The V call is TRBV4-2, the J call TRBJ1-4, with TRBD1 matching 9 bases. Germline V lookup: CDR1 LGHNA, CDR2 YNFKEQ. J gave up 5 bases and V 0 bases, and 4 bases lay outside the gene matches. CDR3 length equals 16 residues. This CDR3 reads CASSQDPGQGNEKLFF. The CDR3 DNA reads TGTGCCAGCAGCCAAGATCCCGGACAGGGGAATGAAAAACTGTTTTTT.

The chain joins TRBV3-1 (or the pseudogene TRBV3-2) to TRBJ1-4, with a possible D match to TRBD1 (5 bases). There are 11 residues in the CDR3. Germline CDR1 LGHDT, CDR2 YNNKEL (reference sequence). Trimming stripped 6 bases from V and 8 bases from J, with 7 bases between. CDR3 sequence (DNA): TGTGCCAGCAGACGGGGGGAAAAACTGTTTTTT. Protein product: CASRRGEKLFF.

CDR3 nucleotide sequence: TGTGCCAGCAGTGAAGGACAGGGAAGTTTCTACGAGCAGTACTTC. It encodes CASSEGQGSFYEQYF. The chain employs TRBV6-1 and TRBJ2-7; 7 bases match TRBD1. The CDR3 length is 15 residues. The V segment lost 1 base and the J segment 3 bases; nucleotides outside the gene matches: 6. Germline V gives CDR1 MNHNS, CDR2 SASEGT.

This clone was detected only once. The V call is TRBV11-2, the J call TRBJ2-7, with D uncertain. Germline V gene sequence: CDR1 SGHAT, CDR2 FQNNGV. This CDR3 comprises 14 residues. Trimming shortened V by 0 bases and J by 0 bases, and 6 bases separated the two germline ends. The CDR3 protein is CASSLDYNSYEQYF. The DNA of the CDR3 is TGTGCCAGCAGCTTAGATTACAACTCCTACGAGCAGTACTTC.

The J gene is TRBJ1-5, the V gene TRBV5-4, with a weak D call TRBD1 (5 bases). This CDR3 comprises 14 residues. V lost 3 bases and J 11 bases, leaving 18 bases between the germline ends. Germline V gene sequence: CDR1 SGHNT, CDR2 YYREEE (reference sequence). CDR3 nucleotides: TGTGCCAGCAGCTATGGACCGAGCCAAGGGGCCCAGCATTTT. Its translation: CASSYGPSQGAQHF.

This clone came up once. The V call is TRBV28, the J call TRBJ1-5, with D unresolved. The V gene lost 3 bases and the J gene lost 3 bases, with 12 bases spanning the gap. This CDR3 has 15 amino acids. Germline CDR1 and CDR2: MDHEN and SYDVKM. CDR3 bases: TGTGCCAGCAGTTTGCGGGGAGTGTACAATCAGCCCCAGCATTTT. This encodes CASSLRGVYNQPQHF. Looking up the rest from reference TRBV28 and TRBJ1-5 gives the full variable domain: DVKVTQSSRYLVKRTGEKVFLECVQDMDHENMFWYRQDPGLGLRLIYFSYDVKMKEKGDIPEGYSVSREKKERFSLILESASTNQTSMYLCASSLRGVYNQPQHFGDGTRLSIL.

The chain links TRBV19 to TRBJ1-2; D gene uncertain. The CDR3 has 14 amino acids. The germline V and J ends were trimmed by 5 bases and 8 bases, with 18 bases remaining between them. The germline V gene has CDR1 LNHDA and CDR2 SQIVND (reference sequence). The CDR3 reads CASSLRAGKEGYTF. The CDR3 nucleotides are TGTGCCAGTAGTCTTAGGGCCGGGAAGGAAGGCTACACCTTC.

This chain joins TRBV5-6 and TRBJ1-3; D remains unclear. Germline V gene lookup returns CDR1 SGHDT and CDR2 YYEEEE. Between the trimmed V and J ends, which lost 0 bases and 0 bases, there was a span of 4 bases. This CDR3 spans 14 amino acids. As DNA, the CDR3 is TGTGCCAGCAGCTTGGCACTCTCTGGAAACACCATATATTTT. As protein: CASSLALSGNTIYF.

The CDR3 is CAWSPGGGLNAFF. The CDR3 coding sequence is TGTGCCTGGAGTCCAGGGGGCGGCCTTAACGCTTTCTTT. The genes are TRBV30 and TRBJ1-1; 8 bases map to TRBD1. In germline, CDR1 is GTSNPN, CDR2 SVGIG (reference sequence). The CDR3 is 13 amino acids. The ends lost 2 bases at V and 11 bases at J; junction bases unmatched: 10.